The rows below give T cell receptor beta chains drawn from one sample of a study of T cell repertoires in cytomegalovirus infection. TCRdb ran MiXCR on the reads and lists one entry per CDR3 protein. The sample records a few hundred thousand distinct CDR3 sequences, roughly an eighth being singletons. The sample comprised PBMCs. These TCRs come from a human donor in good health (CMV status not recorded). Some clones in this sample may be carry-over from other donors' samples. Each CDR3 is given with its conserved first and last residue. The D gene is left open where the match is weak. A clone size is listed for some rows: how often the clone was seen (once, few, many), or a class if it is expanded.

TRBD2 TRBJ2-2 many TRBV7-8 CASSLPGLAGVNTGELFF TGTGCCAGCAGCCTACCGGGACTAGCGGGAGTGAACACCGGGGAGCTGTTTTTT
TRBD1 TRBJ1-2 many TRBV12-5 CASGLVRGQGLSGYTF TGTGCTAGTGGTTTGGTACGAGGACAGGGGTTGAGCGGCTACACCTTC
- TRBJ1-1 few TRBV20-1 CSAPPDTEAFF TGCAGTGCTCCGCCGGATACTGAAGCTTTCTTT
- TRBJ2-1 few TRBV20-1 CSAEHNEQFF TGCAGTGCTGAGCACAATGAGCAGTTCTTC
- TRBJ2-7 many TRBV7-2 CASSREPGHLYEQYF TGTGCCAGCAGCCGAGAACCGGGACACCTCTACGAGCAGTACTTC
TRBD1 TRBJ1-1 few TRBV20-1 CSARRGDRNTEAFF TGCAGTGCCCGTCGGGGGGACAGGAACACTGAAGCTTTCTTT
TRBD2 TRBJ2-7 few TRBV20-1 CSAEGAGGPLEQYF TGCAGTGCGGAGGGTGCGGGAGGGCCCCTCGAGCAGTACTTC
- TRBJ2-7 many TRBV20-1 CSTLRGNSYEQYF TGCAGTACACTACGCGGAAACTCCTACGAGCAGTACTTC
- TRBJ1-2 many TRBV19 CASNGPGDNYGYTF TGTGCCAGTAATGGCCCCGGAGATAACTATGGCTACACCTTC
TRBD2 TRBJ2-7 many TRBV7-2 CASSLGSGGLAAYEQYF TGTGCCAGCAGCTTAGGGAGTGGGGGACTAGCGGCCTACGAGCAGTACTTC
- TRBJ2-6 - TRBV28 CASSFSRRSSGANVLTF TGTGCCAGCAGTTTTTCGCGGCGGAGCTCTGGGGCCAACGTCCTGACTTTC
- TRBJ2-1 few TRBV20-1 CSARPSGRIYNEQFF TGCAGTGCTAGACCTAGTGGGAGAATCTACAATGAGCAGTTCTTC
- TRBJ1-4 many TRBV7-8 CASSPGRAGRNEKLFF TGTGCCAGCAGCCCGGGCAGGGCAGGGCGAAATGAAAAACTGTTTTTT
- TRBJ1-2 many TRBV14 CASSQAEGLAHYGYTF TGTGCCAGCAGCCAGGCGGAGGGGCTTGCCCACTATGGCTACACCTTC
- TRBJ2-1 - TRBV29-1 CSVERAGGNYNEQFF TGCAGCGTTGAAAGGGCCGGGGGAAATTACAATGAGCAGTTCTTC
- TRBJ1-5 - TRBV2 CASSWGVQGSYSNQPQHF TGTGCCAGCAGTTGGGGGGTACAGGGAAGTTATAGCAATCAGCCCCAGCATTTT
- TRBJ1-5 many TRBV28 CASSYVNQPQHF TGTGCCAGCAGCTACGTAAATCAGCCCCAGCATTTT
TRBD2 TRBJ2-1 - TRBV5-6 CASSLEGLAGGSYNEQFF TGTGCCAGCAGCTTGGAGGGACTAGCGGGAGGATCCTACAATGAGCAGTTCTTC
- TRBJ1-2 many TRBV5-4 CASSLKGGEIYGYTF TGTGCCAGCAGCTTGAAAGGGGGAGAGATCTATGGCTACACCTTC
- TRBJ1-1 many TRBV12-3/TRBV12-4 CASSLQGQRAFF TGTGCCAGCAGTTTACAGGGTCAGCGAGCTTTCTTT
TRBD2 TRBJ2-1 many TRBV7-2 CASSLSGGAGNEQFF TGTGCCAGCAGCCTAAGCGGGGGGGCCGGGAATGAGCAGTTCTTC
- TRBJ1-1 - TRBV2 CASLKDTEAFF TGTGCCAGTCTAAAGGATACTGAAGCTTTCTTT
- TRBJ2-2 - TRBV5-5 CASSLAILTGELFF TGTGCCAGCAGCTTGGCCATCTTAACCGGGGAGCTGTTTTTT
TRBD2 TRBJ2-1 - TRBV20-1 CSARGLSGLAGSNVEFF TGCAGTGCTAGAGGTCTTTCGGGACTAGCGGGAAGTAATGTGGAGTTCTTC
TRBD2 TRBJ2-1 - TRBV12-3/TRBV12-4 CASTGGLAGYNEQFF TGTGCCAGCACCGGCGGCCTAGCGGGTTACAATGAGCAGTTCTTC
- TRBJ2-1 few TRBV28 CASSFLLRTELFF TGTGCCAGCAGTTTCCTTCTAAGGACAGAGTTGTTCTTC
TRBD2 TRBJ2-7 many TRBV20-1 CSARSLAGDEQYF TGCAGTGCTAGATCTCTAGCGGGAGATGAGCAGTACTTC